This T cell receptor beta chain was recovered during a study of blood T cell repertoires in COVID-19. Overall study context: Sites in the United States, Italy and Spain provided acute and convalescent COVID-19 samples. T cells, B-cell-depleted T cells, or PBMCs provided the cDNA or gDNA that served as material.

Germline-derived CDR1 and CDR2 are SGDLS and YYNGEE. V lost 0 bases to trimming and J lost 1 base, with 10 bases between them. The CDR3 totals 15 residues. As processed by the authors: Amplification of reference gene primers provided the estimated nucleated cell counts. Only in-frame clones appear in the TCRdb table, and some are missing; sequencing was by immunoSEQ multiplex PCR. That table furnishes V, J and clone size, whereas the DNA furnished D and trimming. Seen here are approximately 94,000 clones, 84% observed once, and the top ten hold approximately 24%. J is TRBJ1-2 and V is TRBV9; D is ambiguous. The specimen was peripheral blood. This receptor was taken from a human donor in a cohort sampled during active COVID-19. CDR3 nucleotides: TGTGCCAGCAGCGTAGTTGCCTCAGGTAACTATGGCTACACCTTC. Protein product: CASSVVASGNYGYTF.